A single sample gave rise to the 10 T cell receptor beta chains below, sequenced in a study of cytomegalovirus exposure and HLA in healthy donors (dated by TCRdb to 2016 to 2017). Libraries were prepared through the immunoSEQ multiplex PCR assay. The multiplex PCR relied on a mix of 60 forward primers for TCR Vbeta segments and 13 reverse primers for TCR Jbeta segments. TCRdb's version of the immuneACCESS table is confined to in-frame rearrangements and falls short of the full clone set. An unresolved V gene accounts for under half of the shortfall where checked; the remainder is of unknown origin. Across this sample there are about 94,000 clones, with 50% to 75% seen only once. Under 5% of the sample is taken by the ten largest. Sequencing was performed on PBMCs. Receptors originate from a young man in good health and CMV-seronegative.

This chain links TRBV14 with TRBJ2-7; 12 bases align to TRBD1. Trimming took 10 bases from V and 0 from J; bases not matched to a gene: 10. Per the germline V gene, CDR1 is SGHDN and CDR2 is FVKESK. The CDR3 extends over 16 amino acids. CDR3 nucleotide sequence: TGTGCCATCAGTGGGACAGGGGGCCGGAGCTCCTACGAGCAGTACTTC. It translates to CAISGTGGRSSYEQYF.

The rearrangement links TRBV2 to TRBJ2-7, with D perhaps TRBD1 (5 bases). The CDR3 is made up of 17 amino acids. The germline V gene has CDR1 SNHLY and CDR2 FYNNEI. Trimming stripped 3 bases from V and 3 bases from J, with 21 bases between. CDR3 sequence: CASSDSGAETNDYEQYF. The CDR3 DNA reads TGTGCCAGCAGTGACTCTGGGGCGGAAACAAATGACTACGAGCAGTACTTC.

This clone appeared once. The chain carries TRBV7-3 and TRBJ2-7, with D tentatively TRBD1 (8 bases). This CDR3 spans 15 amino acids. Trimming pared 4 bases from V and 6 bases from J, leaving 19 bases between. The V gene's germline CDR1 is SGHTA and CDR2 FQGTGA. The CDR3 is CASSSTGGGPGEQYF. For the CDR3, the DNA is TGTGCCAGCAGCTCAACAGGGGGGGGTCCTGGCGAGCAGTACTTC.

This rearrangement joins TRBV2 to TRBJ2-3; a possible D gene is TRBD2 (6 bases). The length of the CDR3 is 16 residues. Germline values: CDR1 SNHLY, CDR2 FYNNEI. Trimming removed 3 bases at V and 3 bases at J, with 16 bases between. The CDR3 coding sequence is TGTGCCAGCAGTGAGGGGGGAAGTACGCAGACAGATACGCAGTATTTT. Protein: CASSEGGSTQTDTQYF.

The chain combines TRBV27 with TRBJ1-1; D call uncertain. The germline gives CDR1 MNHEY, CDR2 SMNVEV (reference sequence). Trimming removed 2 bases at V and 0 bases at J, with 7 bases between. CDR3 length: 14 residues. The CDR3 bases are TGTGCCAGCAGTTTAAGAGGGCTGAACACTGAAGCTTTCTTT. Translating gives CASSLRGLNTEAFF.

This chain joins TRBV19 and TRBJ1-2; 8 bases match TRBD1. The ends lost 5 bases at V and 3 bases at J; junction bases unmatched: 5. This CDR3 region has 14 residues. The germline gives CDR1 LNHDA, CDR2 SQIVND (reference sequence). CDR3 sequence reads: CASSPGQAYYGYTF. The CDR3 nucleotides read TGTGCCAGTAGTCCGGGACAGGCATACTATGGCTACACCTTC.

The chain uses TRBV11-2 and TRBJ2-7; 7 bases agree with TRBD2. V was pared by 5 bases and J by 3 bases, with 4 bases of the junction left unmatched. Germline V gives CDR1 SGHAT, CDR2 FQNNGV. The CDR3 is 13 residues long. This CDR3 is CASSRVAGYEQYF. In nucleotides, the CDR3 is TGTGCCAGCAGCCGTGTAGCGGGCTACGAGCAGTACTTC.

On this clone itself: The junction shows a germline mismatch at one end, possibly a read error. The genes are TRBV7-9 and TRBJ1-1, with D possibly matching TRBD1 (6 bases). CDR3 size: 16 residues. Germline CDR1 reads SEHNR; CDR2 reads FQNEAQ (reference sequence). The CDR3 coding sequence is TGTGCCAGCAGTACCCCAGGGGACACGGCGAACCCTGAAGCTTTCTTT. Encoded protein: CASSTPGDTANPEAFF.

The gene calls are TRBV30 and TRBJ1-1; D is possibly TRBD1 (6 bases). Deletions cut 1 base from V and 5 bases from J, with 14 bases between. Germline V gene sequence: CDR1 GTSNPN, CDR2 SVGIG (reference sequence). The CDR3 is 14 residues long. The CDR3 DNA sequence: TGTGCCTGGAGTGCTACGGGGGGCGAGACTGAAGCTTTCTTT. This translates into CAWSATGGETEAFF.

The genes are TRBV7-9 and TRBJ2-5; a weak D match, TRBD1 (7 bases). Deletions cut 6 bases from V and 5 bases from J, with 16 bases between. CDR1 and CDR2 (germline): SEHNR, FQNEAQ (reference sequence). The CDR3 has 14 amino acids. CDR3 in amino acids: CASSFGQAGETQYF. The CDR3 DNA sequence: TGTGCCAGCAGTTTCGGACAGGCGGGGGAGACCCAGTACTTC.